This T cell receptor beta chain is from a study of cytomegalovirus exposure and HLA in healthy donors. General study findings and limits: Listed as cytomegalovirus-associated were 150 or so TCR beta chains. Later analysis identified several of the most significant clusters that appeared linked to common viral pathogens. For most subjects, TCR beta sequences were reported to predict HLA-A and HLA-B alleles with accuracy.

This PCR relied on a set of 60 Vbeta primers and 13 Jbeta primers. Data came from immunoSEQ multiplex PCR; TCRdb stores just in-frame clones and leaves some out. This sample's table has some 130,000 clones. With regard to this clone: Its antigen is not identified.

This clonotype originated in a woman aged 60-75 years in good health and CMV-seronegative. Sample: PBMCs.

Here the CDR3 DNA reads TGTGCCAGTAGTATTCCGACAGGGGCTCAGCCCCAGCATTTT. Its translation: CASSIPTGAQPQHF. V usage is TRBV19 and J usage is TRBJ1-5; 8 positions agree with TRBD1. Germline CDR1 reads LNHDA; CDR2 reads SQIVND (reference sequence). V lost 3 bases, J lost 6 bases, and 4 bases stayed unmatched. This CDR3 is built from 14 residues.